These 29 T cell receptor beta chains originate from one sample sequenced in a study of T-cell memory formation after mild COVID-19. In TCRdb, the 5' RACE reads were re-called with MiXCR into one record per CDR3 protein. This table has 250,000 to 300,000 distinct CDR3 sequences, around 15% appearing once. Input material: PBMCs or a T cell subset sorted from them (not recorded which). Receptor source: a man in his late teens or twenties who had mild COVID-19 (a few samples of this study predate the infection). Cell type and time point are not known.

This clonotype has ten or more counts. The chain is built from TRBV7-9 and TRBJ1-6, with unresolved D. V lost 4 bases and J lost 7, with 8 bases in between. This CDR3 is 13 amino acids long. Germline V gene data show CDR1 as SEHNR and CDR2 as FQNEAQ (reference sequence). The DNA of the CDR3 is TGTGCCAGCAGCTCGTACTTAAATTCACCCCTCCACTTT. Translating gives CASSSYLNSPLHF.

In its sample, this clonotype was seen many times. The V call is TRBV6-2 or TRBV6-3, the J call TRBJ2-1; D call uncertain. Germline lookup yields CDR1 MNHEY and CDR2 SVGEGT. This CDR3 has 11 residues. Trimming shortened V by 6 bases and J by 5 bases, and 5 bases separated the two germline ends. The CDR3 DNA reads TGTGCCAGCAGGCGGCACAATGAGCAGTTCTTC. Its translation is CASRRHNEQFF.

The chain recombines TRBV7-9 with TRBJ1-5, with a weak D call TRBD1 (5 bases). CDR1 is SEHNR and CDR2 is FQNEAQ in the germline V gene (reference sequence). This CDR3 contains 16 residues. V was pared by 6 bases and J by 0 bases, with 15 bases between. This chain's CDR3 is CASRDGTAVSNQPQHF. The CDR3 DNA sequence: TGTGCCAGCAGAGACGGGACGGCAGTTAGCAATCAGCCCCAGCATTTT.

The chain recombines TRBV5-4 with TRBJ1-2, with D possibly matching TRBD1 (5 bases). Germline V gene lookup returns CDR1 SGHNT and CDR2 YYREEE (reference sequence). The V gene lost 5 bases and the J gene lost 8 bases, with 16 bases spanning the gap. This CDR3 region has 13 residues. The CDR3 DNA reads TGTGCCAGCAGTCGGGACTGGGTAAAGGGCTACACCTTC. It encodes CASSRDWVKGYTF.

This clonotype has a handful of counts. One end of the junction varies from germline; a read error may be responsible. V and J are TRBV29-1 and TRBJ1-1; tentatively, D is TRBD1 (5 bases). The CDR3 totals 13 residues. The V gene's germline CDR1 is SQVTM and CDR2 ANQGSEA. The chain's CDR3 is CSVEVGGTTEAFF. In DNA form, the CDR3 reads TGCAGCGTCGAAGTCGGGGGGACCACTGAAGCTTTCTTT.

This clonotype was picked up many times. V gene TRBV10-2 combines with J gene TRBJ2-1, with 8 positions matching TRBD2. Losses at the gene ends were 8 bases for V and 4 bases for J; bases not matched to a gene: 1. CDR1 is WSHSY and CDR2 is SAAADI in the germline V gene. The CDR3 is 12 amino acids. CDR3 nucleotides: TGCGCCAGCCGACTAGCGTACAATGAGCAGTTCTTC. Translation gives CASRLAYNEQFF.

In its sample, this clonotype was seen many times. The chain links TRBV12-3 or TRBV12-4 to TRBJ1-2, with D possibly being TRBD1 (6 bases). With 5 bases removed from V and 0 bases from J, the gap between germline ends came to 10 bases. CDR3 length: 14 residues. CDR3 sequence reads: CASSAGQANYGYTF. The CDR3 bases are TGTGCCAGCAGTGCGGGACAAGCTAACTATGGCTACACCTTC.

The chain links TRBV5-4 to TRBJ2-1; 8 bases are shared with TRBD1. The CDR3 spans 15 residues. The J segment lost 7 bases and the V segment lost 0 bases, leaving 6 bases of the junction unmatched. Germline V gene lookup returns CDR1 SGHNT and CDR2 YYREEE (reference sequence). The CDR3 reads CASSLARQGNNEQFF. CDR3 in DNA: TGTGCCAGCAGCTTGGCCAGACAGGGGAATAATGAGCAGTTCTTC.

This clonotype was seen ten or more times. This rearrangement joins TRBV9 to TRBJ2-5; TRBD1 is a possible D gene (6 bases). The CDR3 has 14 amino acids. Germline CDR1 is SGDLS and CDR2 is YYNGEE. Trimming left V 5 bases short and J 2 bases short, with 13 bases between. CDR3 coding DNA: TGTGCCAGCAGTTCCGGGACACAGCAAGAGACCCAGTACTTC. Amino acids: CASSSGTQQETQYF.

This rearrangement joins TRBV29-1 to TRBJ2-1, with 7 bases matching TRBD1. J gave up 11 bases and V 3 bases, and 13 bases lay outside the gene matches. CDR1 and CDR2 (germline): SQVTM, ANQGSEA. The CDR3 extends over 14 amino acids. The CDR3 sequence: CSVEKQGQFWKQFF. In DNA, the CDR3 is TGCAGCGTTGAGAAACAGGGGCAGTTTTGGAAGCAGTTCTTC.

This clonotype was picked up a small number of times. CDR3 amino acids: CASSYSLKITGGEGYTF. CDR3 nucleotide sequence: TGTGCCAGCAGTTACTCCCTAAAAATCACAGGGGGCGAAGGCTACACCTTC. V usage is TRBV6-5 and J usage is TRBJ1-2; 9 nucleotides line up with TRBD1. Per the germline V gene, CDR1 is MNHEY and CDR2 is SVGAGI. V dropped 0 bases and J dropped 8; count of bases not matched to a gene: 13. This CDR3 has 17 residues.

This clonotype was found a few times. The chain links TRBV15 to TRBJ1-2; D is uncertain. The germline V gene encodes CDR1 LNHNV and CDR2 YYDKDF (reference sequence). V was pared by 3 bases and J by 3 bases, with 11 bases between. The CDR3 is made up of 14 amino acids. CDR3 in DNA: TGTGCCACCAGCAGGACTGGGGAGGACTATGGCTACACCTTC. This translates into CATSRTGEDYGYTF.

This clonotype was recorded a few times. The gene calls are TRBV7-2 and TRBJ2-5, with D possibly matching TRBD1 (5 bases). Germline CDR1 reads SGHTA; CDR2 reads FQGNSA. This CDR3 has 17 residues. V was trimmed by 2 bases and J by 1 base, leaving 17 bases between them. CDR3 region: CASSLRVGPTLQETQYF. CDR3 nucleotide sequence: TGTGCCAGCAGCTTACGGGTGGGGCCAACCCTCCAAGAGACCCAGTACTTC.

This clonotype was recorded many times. V and J are TRBV7-9 and TRBJ1-2; no clear D. Germline CDR1 and CDR2: SEHNR and FQNEAQ (reference sequence). CDR3 size: 14 residues. The V end was cut by 1 base, the J end by 6 bases, with 12 bases between. CDR3 bases: TGTGCCAGCAGCTTAGTACTGGGGAAGAATGGCTACACCTTC. It yields the protein CASSLVLGKNGYTF.

This sequence joins TRBV14 and TRBJ2-5; D remains unclear. The CDR3 is made up of 15 amino acids. Germline CDR1 reads SGHDN; CDR2 reads FVKESK. Between the trimmed V and J ends, which lost 0 bases and 5 bases, there was a span of 13 bases. CDR3 nucleotide sequence: TGTGCCAGCAGCCAAGATCTGGAAGGGTTGGAGACCCAGTACTTC. This encodes CASSQDLEGLETQYF.

This clonotype was detected only a few times. This sequence joins TRBV4-1 and TRBJ2-3; D unresolved. V was pared by 2 bases and J by 0 bases, with 21 bases between. CDR3 length equals 19 residues. The germline V gene has CDR1 MGHRA and CDR2 YSYEKL. Written as DNA, the CDR3 is TGCGCCAGCAGCCAATATACGGCGAACTTGCGGAGTAGCACAGATACGCAGTATTTT. Residues: CASSQYTANLRSSTDTQYF.

The rearrangement joins TRBV12-3 or TRBV12-4 to TRBJ2-4; possibly TRBD1 for D (5 bases). This CDR3 contains 14 residues. The ends were cut back, 7 bases at V and 0 bases at J, with 10 bases in the middle. The CDR3 loop reads CASTLGLAKNIQYF. CDR3 DNA sequence: TGTGCCAGCACCTTGGGGCTAGCCAAAAACATTCAGTACTTC.

The chain recombines TRBV25-1 with TRBJ2-5, with a weak D call TRBD2 (6 bases). The CDR3 length is 15 residues. In germline, CDR1 is MGHDK, CDR2 SYGVNS. Trimming took 3 bases from V and 1 from J, leaving 12 bases between them. CDR3 region: CASSEPRDFQETQYF. The CDR3 DNA reads TGTGCCAGCAGTGAGCCTAGGGACTTCCAAGAGACCCAGTACTTC.

V usage is TRBV7-9 and J usage is TRBJ2-1; 7 positions match TRBD2. Germline V lookup: CDR1 SEHNR, CDR2 FQNEAQ (reference sequence). The CDR3 loop spans 12 amino acids. Trimming cost V 7 bases and J 8 bases; bases outside gene matches: 5. CDR3 sequence reads: CASTRGSDEQFF. The CDR3 DNA reads TGTGCCAGCACCCGCGGGAGCGATGAGCAGTTCTTC.

V is TRBV28 and J is TRBJ2-5, with 8 bases lining up with TRBD2. Per the germline V gene, CDR1 is MDHEN and CDR2 is SYDVKM. This CDR3 spans 13 amino acids. V lost 8 bases and J lost 4; bases outside the gene matches: 6. This chain's CDR3 is CASFGGAGETQYF. DNA of the CDR3: TGTGCCAGCTTCGGGGGGGCGGGAGAGACCCAGTACTTC. Full variable domain (outside the CDR3, taken from reference TRBV28 and TRBJ2-5): DVKVTQSSRYLVKRTGEKVFLECVQDMDHENMFWYRQDPGLGLRLIYFSYDVKMKEKGDIPEGYSVSREKKERFSLILESASTNQTSMYLCASFGGAGETQYFGPGTRLLVL.

The chain links TRBV4-1 to TRBJ1-4; maybe TRBD1 (5 bases). This CDR3 contains 15 residues. V lost 2 bases and J 8 bases, leaving 15 bases between the germline ends. Germline V gene sequence: CDR1 MGHRA, CDR2 YSYEKL. The CDR3 nucleotides are TGCGCCAGCAGCCAACCACGGGCAGGGAGAGAAAAACTGTTTTTT. Translation: CASSQPRAGREKLFF.

This clonotype was detected a few times. The gene calls are TRBV25-1 and TRBJ1-5, with TRBD1 matching 7 bases. From germline, CDR1 is MGHDK and CDR2 SYGVNS. With V trimmed by 6 bases and J by 1 base, 3 bases remained unmatched. The CDR3 loop spans 14 amino acids. In DNA form, the CDR3 reads TGTGCCAGCAGCGCAGGGGGAAGCAATCAGCCCCAGCATTTT. The encoded protein is CASSAGGSNQPQHF.

CDR3 residues: CASSLVGYAGYQETQYF. DNA of the CDR3: TGTGCCAGCAGCTTAGTCGGCTACGCGGGGTACCAAGAGACCCAGTACTTC. The chain employs TRBV7-8 and TRBJ2-5; TRBD2 might be the D (6 bases). The CDR3 has 17 residues. Germline lookup yields CDR1 SGHVS and CDR2 FQNEAQ. Trimming stripped 1 base from V and 0 bases from J, with 15 bases between. The complete variable domain, with remaining parts taken from reference TRBV7-8 and TRBJ2-5, reads GAGVSQSPRYKVAKRGQDVALRCDPISGHVSLFWYQQALGQGPEFLTYFQNEAQLDKSGLPSDRFFAERPEGSVSTLKIQRTQQEDSAVYLCASSLVGYAGYQETQYFGPGTRLLVL.

On this clonotype itself: A single base separates this from a much larger clone, so it may be a read error. This chain connects TRBV6-2 or TRBV6-3 to TRBJ1-1, with 7 bases aligning to TRBD1. V lost 4 bases, J lost 1 base, and 3 bases stayed unmatched. This CDR3 is 14 amino acids long. The germline V gene encodes CDR1 MNHEY and CDR2 SVGEGT. This chain's CDR3 is CASSFSGGNTEAFF. The CDR3 nucleotides are TGTGCCAGCAGTTTCTCAGGGGGGAACACTGAAGCTTTCTTT.

In this sample, this clonotype turned up a few times. CDR3 in DNA: TGCGCCAGCAGAGTCAGTTGGCGTGACCTTTATAATTCACCCCTCCACTTT. The encoded protein is CASRVSWRDLYNSPLHF. The chain recombines TRBV5-1 with TRBJ1-6; D gene ambiguous. Germline CDR1 SGHRS, CDR2 YFSETQ. Trimming removed 5 bases from V and 4 bases from J, with 19 bases in between. The CDR3 spans 17 residues.

This clonotype was recorded at least ten times. The V gene is TRBV4-1, the J gene TRBJ2-3; the D gene is possibly TRBD2 (5 bases). Trimming removed 0 bases at V and 1 base at J, with 17 bases between. The CDR3 runs 18 residues. Germline CDR1 is MGHRA and CDR2 is YSYEKL. The CDR3: CASSQETTDSLGTDTQYF. The DNA of the CDR3 is TGCGCCAGCAGCCAAGAAACCACGGACTCCCTCGGCACAGATACGCAGTATTTT.

This clonotype occurred a few times. This chain's CDR3 is CASSYLSEGEQYV. CDR3 nucleotide sequence: TGCGCCAGCAGCTACCTCAGTGAAGGGGAGCAGTACGTC. The J gene is TRBJ2-7, the V gene TRBV5-1; D is ambiguous. This CDR3 spans 13 amino acids. V dropped 3 bases and J dropped 7 bases, with 14 bases sitting between them. From germline, CDR1 is SGHRS and CDR2 YFSETQ.

V is TRBV29-1 and J is TRBJ2-7, with a weak D call TRBD1 (6 bases). Trimming stripped 8 bases from V and 2 bases from J, with 10 bases between. The CDR3 totals 11 residues. Germline V gene data show CDR1 as SQVTM and CDR2 as ANQGSEA. The CDR3 spells CSFWDTYEQYF. As DNA, the CDR3 is TGCAGCTTTTGGGACACCTACGAGCAGTACTTC.

The chain joins TRBV11-3 to TRBJ2-1, with TRBD1 identical over 7 bases. V lost 5 bases, J lost 1 base, and 8 bases stayed unmatched. The CDR3 spans 16 residues. CDR1 is SGHNT, CDR2 YENEEA, per germline. This CDR3 reads CASSPRTGGSYNEQFF. CDR3 coding DNA: TGTGCCAGCAGCCCTAGGACAGGCGGGTCCTACAATGAGCAGTTCTTC.